This T cell receptor (beta chain) was recorded in a study of regulatory T cells in long-lasting Graves disease. General observations from the study: Persistent disease preferred TRBV28, TRBJ1-2 and TRBJ2-5.

J was trimmed by 0 bases and V by 0 bases; bases with no gene match: 9. Germline-derived CDR1 and CDR2 are SGDLS and YYNGEE. The CDR3 runs 19 residues. Time point indicated: persistent/refractory GD, antithyroid drugs over 5 years with positive TRAb. PBMC-derived RNA was used for the TCR library. TCR beta libraries were built with iRepertoire HTBI primers and Arm-PCR of CDR3 regions. One entry per CDR3 protein, called by TCRdb with MiXCR from the multiplex PCR reads. In the table there are approximately 400,000 distinct CDR3 sequences, 23% of which are singletons. As regards this clonotype: Its antigen is unknown.

This sequence joins TRBV9 and TRBJ2-6; 7 positions agree with TRBD2. Sequenced material: peripheral blood mononuclear cells (PBMCs), taken when the disease was refractory, from a patient treated with antithyroid drugs. This receptor was taken from a female donor with Graves disease. CDR3 nucleotides: TGTGCCAGCAGCGTAGGACTAGCAATCCCCTCCTCTGGGGCCAACGTCCTGACTTTC. Protein: CASSVGLAIPSSGANVLTF. The full variable domain, completed using reference TRBV9 and TRBJ2-6, is DSGVTQTPKHLITATGQRVTLRCSPRSGDLSVYWYQQSLDQGLQFLIQYYNGEERAKGNILERFSAQQFPDLHSELNLSSLELGDSALYFCASSVGLAIPSSGANVLTFGAGSRLTVL.